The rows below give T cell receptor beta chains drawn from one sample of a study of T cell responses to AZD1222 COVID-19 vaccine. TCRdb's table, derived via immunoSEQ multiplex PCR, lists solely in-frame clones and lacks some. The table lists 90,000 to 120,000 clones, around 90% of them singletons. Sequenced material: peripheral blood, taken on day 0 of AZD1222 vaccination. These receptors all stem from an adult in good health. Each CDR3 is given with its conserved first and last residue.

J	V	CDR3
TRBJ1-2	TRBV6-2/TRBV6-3	CASSPLDRGDYGYTF
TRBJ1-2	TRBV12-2	CASRFPPGRRVYGYTF
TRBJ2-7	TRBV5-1	CASSLAPGGTYEQYF
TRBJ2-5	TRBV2	CASSERGLAGGETQYF
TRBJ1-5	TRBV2	CASSELDSNQPQHF
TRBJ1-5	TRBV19	CASSIQETGLYSNQPQHF
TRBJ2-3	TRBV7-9	CASSPAGYRTDTQYF
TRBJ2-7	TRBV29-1	CSANRGGSYEQYF
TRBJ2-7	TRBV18	CASSPSNGIADEQYF
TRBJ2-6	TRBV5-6	CASNRGGSGANVLTF
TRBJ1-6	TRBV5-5	CASSLWDRATPLHF
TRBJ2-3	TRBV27	CASSFLSQISTDTQYF
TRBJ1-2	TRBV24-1	CATSDRSLNTGGRGYTF
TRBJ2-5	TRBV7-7	CASSLTVGLAPPETQYF
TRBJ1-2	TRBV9	CASSVDWGRGYTF
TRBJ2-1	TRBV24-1	CATSVSGLSYNEQFF
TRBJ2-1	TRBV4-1	CASSPGGAGRINEQFF
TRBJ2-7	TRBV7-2	CASSWGTSGNPYEQYF
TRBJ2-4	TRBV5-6	CASSLGVGQGAKNIQYF
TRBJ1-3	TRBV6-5	CASSIRGLLNTIYF
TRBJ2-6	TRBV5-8	CASSVRGSGANVLTF
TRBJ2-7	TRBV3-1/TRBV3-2	CASSPRAGQGYEQYF
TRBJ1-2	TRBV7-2	CASSAGQEYGYTF
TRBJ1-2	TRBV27	CASSPDRVHGYTF
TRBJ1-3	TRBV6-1	CASSEGRGLVGNTIYF
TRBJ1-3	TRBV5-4	CASSISGNTIYF
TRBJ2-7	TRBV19	CASSSGTPRIYEQYF
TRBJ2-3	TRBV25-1	CASSKVQGIEDTQYF
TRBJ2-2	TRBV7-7	CASSSGTGVNTGELFF
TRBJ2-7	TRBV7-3	CASSSASGGPYEQYF
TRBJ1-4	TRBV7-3	CASSSGGGRGEKLFF
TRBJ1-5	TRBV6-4	CASSEGEEQPQHF
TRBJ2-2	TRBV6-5	CASRGVQGGTGELFF
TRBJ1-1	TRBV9	CASSPPSLAANTEAFF
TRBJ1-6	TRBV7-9	CASSLTAGGSLHF
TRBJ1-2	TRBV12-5	CASGLVGTASNYGYTF
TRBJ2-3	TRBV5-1	CASSGDNTDTQYF
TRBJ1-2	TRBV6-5	CASSYGWGDHNYGYTF
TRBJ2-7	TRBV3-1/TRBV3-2	CASSQSGTGEEQYF
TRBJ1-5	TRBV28	CASSLPPGGSNQPQHF